This T cell receptor beta chain was found in a study of T cell clones after liver transplantation. Whole-study context: Three of the eight recipients were HCV-positive; the rest had non-autoimmune, non-viral transplant indications. Timepoints were pre-transplant, pre-withdrawal, and after withdrawal was completed or failed.

Measured with immunoSEQ multiplex PCR; TCRdb has only the in-frame clones, and not every one. The table shows roughly 120,000 clones, with about nine tenths occurring only once. This TCR was sampled from a human patient who received a liver transplant. A share of the T cells may be of graft donor origin. The starting material was CD4+ T cells from blood, obtained 12 months after liver transplant.

The CDR3 loop reads CASRRQPDEKLFF. The CDR3 region has the DNA TGTGCCAGCAGGCGACAGCCTGATGAAAAACTGTTTTTT. The V call is TRBV6-5, the J call TRBJ1-4, with a weak D call TRBD1 (5 bases). Deletions cut 6 bases from V and 6 bases from J, with 11 bases between. The CDR3 sequence is 13 residues long. The germline CDR1 and CDR2 sequences are MNHEY and SVGAGI.